The 2 T cell receptor beta chains reported below all come from one sample, sequenced in a study of blood T cell repertoires in COVID-19. Libraries were prepared by immunoSEQ multiplex PCR; TCRdb keeps only in-frame clonotypes and omits some of them. Among 100,000 to 120,000 clones listed, approximately 90% were seen once. The sequencing input was peripheral blood. The receptors stem from a woman in her forties or fifties with acute or convalescent COVID-19.

This clone was seen ten or more times. V gene TRBV5-4 combines with J gene TRBJ2-7; maybe TRBD1 (5 bases). Germline V gives CDR1 SGHNT, CDR2 YYREEE (reference sequence). The CDR3 is 15 amino acids. V lost 0 bases and J 6 bases, leaving 16 bases between the germline ends. CDR3: CASSLAMGPVAEQYF. The CDR3 DNA is TGTGCCAGCAGCTTGGCGATGGGGCCGGTTGCCGAGCAGTACTTC.

The V gene is TRBV4-2, the J gene TRBJ2-7, with 8 positions matching TRBD1. Germline V lookup: CDR1 LGHNA, CDR2 YNFKEQ. Trimming cost V 1 base and J 3 bases; bases outside gene matches: 8. The CDR3 covers 16 residues. This CDR3 is CASSQVAGQARYEQYF. CDR3 coding DNA: TGTGCCAGCAGCCAAGTCGCGGGACAGGCGCGCTACGAGCAGTACTTC.